This is a list of T cell receptor beta chains from one sample in a study of T-cell reconstitution after alpha-beta-depleted transplantation in children. TCRdb fed the PCR reads into MiXCR, producing one record per CDR3 protein. The sample includes 500,000 or so distinct CDR3 sequences, approximately 32% of them seen just once. The sequenced sample was PBMCs from the stem cell graft donor, obtained from the stem cell graft. The receptor set was obtained from a human donor who donated a stem cell graft to a child with aplastic anemia. CDR3s include the opening cysteine and the closing phenylalanine or tryptophan. D genes are given only for firm matches. Clone size is shown for a subset of rows, as once, few, many or a class of expanded clone.

>NA|NA|TRBJ2-1|TRBV12-3/TRBV12-4
TGTGCCAGCAGCCGGGATCTGGGGTACAATGAGCAGTTCTTC
CASSRDLGYNEQFF
>few|NA|TRBJ2-1|TRBV5-6
TGTGCCAGCAGCTTCTTAACCTGGGGTAGCGGTAGCTCCTACAATGAGCAGTTCTTC
CASSFLTWGSGSSYNEQFF
>few|NA|TRBJ2-5|TRBV12-3/TRBV12-4
TGTGCCAGCAGTTTAATTGGGGGGCCCTTAGAGACCCAGTACTTC
CASSLIGGPLETQYF
>NA|NA|TRBJ2-5|TRBV4-2
TGTGCCAGCAGCCAAGAGACGGGAGAGACCCAGTACTTC
CASSQETGETQYF
>NA|TRBD1|TRBJ2-3|TRBV12-3/TRBV12-4
TGTGCCAGCAGTTTAAGGGGGCCCTCGCCAGATACGCAGTATTTT
CASSLRGPSPDTQYF
>NA|TRBD1|TRBJ1-1|TRBV2
TGTGCCAGCAGTGAGCAGGGGGTATTCGACACTGAAGCTTTCTTT
CASSEQGVFDTEAFF
>once|NA|TRBJ1-4|TRBV19
TGTGCCAGTAGTACCGTCTACAGGAATGAAAAACTGTTTTTT
CASSTVYRNEKLFF
>NA|TRBD1|TRBJ1-2|TRBV7-2
TGTGCCAGCAGCGCCGACAGGGGGCCCAACTATGGCTACACCTTC
CASSADRGPNYGYTF
>NA|NA|TRBJ2-1|TRBV27
TGTGCCAGCAGTTCATGGCCTCCCGACAGCCTACCCTACAATGAGCAGTTCTTC
CASSSWPPDSLPYNEQFF
>NA|TRBD2|TRBJ2-7|TRBV10-3
TGTGCCATCAGTGAGTCGACTAGCGGGGACCGACGCGAGCAGTACTTC
CAISESTSGDRREQYF
>NA|NA|TRBJ2-5|TRBV12-3/TRBV12-4
TGTGCCAGCACCCGAGGGAGAGAGACCCAGTACTTC
CASTRGRETQYF
>NA|NA|TRBJ1-5|TRBV7-2
TGTGCCAGCAGCTCAGACCCTACGGGCAATCAGCCCCAGCATTTT
CASSSDPTGNQPQHF
>few|NA|TRBJ1-2|TRBV7-8
TGTGCCAGCAGCTCAACAAGGGTTGACTATGGCTACACCTTC
CASSSTRVDYGYTF
>NA|TRBD1|TRBJ2-5|TRBV7-2
TGTGCCAGCAGCTTGCCCACCGGTACAGGGGGCGCGACCCAGTACTTC
CASSLPTGTGGATQYF
>few|NA|TRBJ1-1|TRBV20-1
TGCAGTGCTAGACGGGCAGGCCCTCTGAACACTGAAGCTTTCTTT
CSARRAGPLNTEAFF
>few|NA|TRBJ2-1|TRBV12-3/TRBV12-4
TGTGCCAGCACTAGAGGAAATGAGCAGTTCTTC
CASTRGNEQFF
>few|NA|TRBJ2-1|TRBV20-1
TGCAGTGCTAGAGATCCCTTTCTAGCGAGCTCCTACAATGAGCAGTTCTTC
CSARDPFLASSYNEQFF
>NA|TRBD1|TRBJ1-6|TRBV9
TGTGCCAGCAGCGCACAGGGGTATAATTCACCCCTCCACTTT
CASSAQGYNSPLHF
>few|TRBD2|TRBJ2-7|TRBV6-5
TGTGCCAGCAGTTACCGGACTAGCGGGACCGGCAGTGAGCAGTACTTC
CASSYRTSGTGSEQYF
>few|TRBD2|TRBJ2-5|TRBV7-2
TGTGCCAGCAGCCCCCCCGGGACTAGCGGGGCAGGAGAGACCCAGTACTTC
CASSPPGTSGAGETQYF
>few|NA|TRBJ1-5|TRBV12-3/TRBV12-4
TGTGCCAGCACCTGGAGGGATTCAAATCAGCCCCAGCATTTT
CASTWRDSNQPQHF
>NA|NA|TRBJ2-5|TRBV7-9
TGTGCCAGCAGCTTCCCCCCCCCAGGAGGGGAAGAGACCCAGTACTTC
CASSFPPPGGEETQYF
>few|TRBD2|TRBJ2-1|TRBV5-1
TGCGCCAGCAGCCCGCCGACTAGCGGGCCCTTCTACAATGAGCAGTTCTTC
CASSPPTSGPFYNEQFF
>few|NA|TRBJ1-5|TRBV29-1
TGCAGCGTGGCAGGTCACAATCAGCCCCAGCATTTT
CSVAGHNQPQHF
>few|TRBD2|TRBJ2-2|TRBV7-3
TGTGCCAGCAGCTTACATCCCTCCCGGGAGGGCCGGGGCACCGGGGAGCTGTTTTTT
CASSLHPSREGRGTGELFF
>NA|NA|TRBJ2-2|TRBV25-1
TGTGCCAGCAGTGAGAACGTACCGAACACCGGGGAGCTGTTTTTT
CASSENVPNTGELFF
>NA|NA|TRBJ1-2|TRBV5-1
TGCGCCAGCAGCTTGGCTCGGTCTAACTATGGCTACACCTTC
CASSLARSNYGYTF
>NA|TRBD2|TRBJ2-1|TRBV12-3/TRBV12-4
TGTGCCAGCAGGGTGGAGCTAGGAGCGGGAGGCAACAATGAGCAGTTCTTC
CASRVELGAGGNNEQFF
>few|NA|TRBJ1-1|TRBV20-1
TGCAGTGCTAGAGATTTGGGGAACACTGAAGCTTTCTTT
CSARDLGNTEAFF